Each of the 31 T cell receptor beta chains below was sequenced from the same sample in a study of blood T cell repertoires in COVID-19. Here immunoSEQ multiplex PCR was the method, and the copy in TCRdb shows in-frame clones only, minus some. The data contain hundreds of thousands of clones, roughly 90% of them singletons. Sequencing input: peripheral blood. These receptors were obtained from an older woman with COVID-19, enrolled during active disease.

The rearrangement uses TRBV7-7 and TRBJ2-5; D is uncertain. The CDR3 covers 15 residues. Trimming shortened V by 4 bases and J by 0 bases, and 12 bases separated the two germline ends. Germline assignment: CDR1 SSHAT and CDR2 FNYEAQ (reference sequence). This chain's CDR3 is CASSSSIGYQETQYF. CDR3 in DNA: TGTGCCAGCAGCTCCTCTATCGGGTACCAAGAGACCCAGTACTTC.

This chain links TRBV19 with TRBJ2-3, with TRBD1 identical over 7 bases. The ends lost 5 bases at V and 2 bases at J; junction bases unmatched: 13. The CDR3 consists of 17 residues. Germline V gives CDR1 LNHDA, CDR2 SQIVND (reference sequence). The CDR3 nucleotides are TGTGCCAGTAGTCCAACGACAGGGAAAGGGGACACAGATACGCAGTATTTT. This sequence encodes CASSPTTGKGDTDTQYF. Together with reference TRBV19 and TRBJ2-3, the CDR3 gives the full variable domain: DGGITQSPKYLFRKEGQNVTLSCEQNLNHDAMYWYRQDPGQGLRLIYYSQIVNDFQKGDIAEGYSVSREKKESFPLTVTSAQKNPTAFYLCASSPTTGKGDTDTQYFGPGTRLTVL.

The chain has TRBV6-1 and TRBJ1-2; D ambiguous. The V gene's germline CDR1 is MNHNS and CDR2 SASEGT. The CDR3 consists of 12 residues. Trimming took off 0 bases at V and 5 bases at J, with 4 bases between the two ends. The CDR3 nucleotides read TGTGCCAGCAGTGAAGCTCGTTATGGCTACACCTTC. It codes for CASSEARYGYTF.

The chain carries TRBV2 and TRBJ1-1; the D gene is possibly TRBD1 (5 bases). V was pared by 7 bases and J by 1 base, with 13 bases between. The CDR3 extends over 14 amino acids. Germline values: CDR1 SNHLY, CDR2 FYNNEI. In DNA form, the CDR3 reads TGTGCCAGCAAAAAGGGGAACGGGAACACTGAAGCTTTCTTT. It translates to CASKKGNGNTEAFF.

This clone is a singleton in its sample. The V and J genes are TRBV7-9 and TRBJ1-6, with 7 bases fitting TRBD1. V lost 5 bases to trimming and J lost 9 bases; unmatched junction nucleotides: 10. Germline V gives CDR1 SEHNR, CDR2 FQNEAQ (reference sequence). The CDR3 runs to 15 residues. The CDR3 loop reads CASSPPTGEGSPLHF. The CDR3 bases are TGTGCCAGCAGCCCACCTACAGGGGAAGGTTCACCCCTCCACTTT.

The rearrangement links TRBV5-1 to TRBJ2-3; possible D gene TRBD1, 6 bases. This CDR3 is 16 amino acids long. V lost 4 bases and J 0 bases, leaving 15 bases between the germline ends. Germline CDR1 is SGHRS and CDR2 is YFSETQ. The CDR3 sequence: CASSPDRPTSTDTQYF. The CDR3 nucleotides are TGCGCCAGCAGCCCCGACAGGCCCACTAGCACAGATACGCAGTATTTT.

The rearrangement uses TRBV6-4 and TRBJ2-5; 9 positions agree with TRBD1. Germline loops: CDR1 MRHNA, CDR2 SNTAGT. V lost 11 bases and J lost 4; bases outside the gene matches: 11. The CDR3 sequence is 14 residues long. This CDR3 is CAGRQGVSSETQYF. DNA of the CDR3: TGTGCCGGACGACAGGGGGTGAGTTCAGAGACCCAGTACTTC.

The chain is built from TRBV9 and TRBJ2-5, with 11 bases fitting TRBD2. The V and J ends lost 6 bases and 5 bases, in that order; junction bases with no gene match: 9. The CDR3 extends over 15 amino acids. Germline-derived CDR1 and CDR2 are SGDLS and YYNGEE. CDR3 DNA: TGTGCCAGCACCCAGACCGGACTAGCGGGTGAGACCCAGTACTTC. Protein sequence: CASTQTGLAGETQYF.

This chain uses TRBV2 with TRBJ1-6; perhaps TRBD1 as D (6 bases). The V and J ends lost 8 bases and 0 bases respectively, with 8 bases between them. The germline V gene encodes CDR1 SNHLY and CDR2 FYNNEI. This CDR3 contains 14 residues. This CDR3 reads CASGQSSYNSPLHF. CDR3 nucleotides: TGTGCCAGCGGACAGAGCTCCTATAATTCACCCCTCCACTTT.

The gene calls are TRBV15 and TRBJ2-3, with D possibly being TRBD1 (6 bases). This CDR3 spans 15 amino acids. V was trimmed by 4 bases and J by 3 bases, leaving 14 bases between them. CDR1 is LNHNV, CDR2 YYDKDF, per germline (reference sequence). For the CDR3, the DNA is TGTGCCACCAGCACCCTACAGGGTTGGACAGATACGCAGTATTTT. Translated: CATSTLQGWTDTQYF.

The CDR3 DNA is TGTGCCAGTACACTAGAACATAGCACAGATACGCAGTATTTT. This sequence encodes CASTLEHSTDTQYF. The chain combines TRBV19 with TRBJ2-3; D possibly corresponds to TRBD2 (5 bases). Germline V gene data show CDR1 as LNHDA and CDR2 as SQIVND (reference sequence). The germline V and J ends were trimmed by 7 bases and 0 bases, with 11 bases remaining between them. The CDR3 length is 14 residues.

The gene calls are TRBV3-1 (or the pseudogene TRBV3-2) and TRBJ1-3; D possibly corresponds to TRBD1 (5 bases). CDR3 size: 16 residues. V was shortened by 4 bases and J by 1 base, with 14 bases between the two germline ends. Germline V lookup: CDR1 LGHDT, CDR2 YNNKEL (reference sequence). CDR3 residues: CASSPIRRASGNTIYF. Here the CDR3 DNA reads TGTGCCAGCAGCCCGATACGCAGGGCTTCTGGAAACACCATATATTTT.

This chain uses TRBV24-1 with TRBJ2-3, with D possibly being TRBD2 (5 bases). V lost 3 bases, J lost 4 bases, and 13 bases lay in between. Per the germline V gene, CDR1 is KGHDR and CDR2 is SFDVKD. The CDR3 totals 15 residues. The DNA of the CDR3 is TGTGCCACCAGTGATGGATATACTAGAGCAGATACGCAGTATTTT. It translates to CATSDGYTRADTQYF.

J is TRBJ2-3 and V is TRBV6-5; D perhaps matches TRBD2 (5 bases). The length of the CDR3 is 15 residues. The germline CDR1 and CDR2 sequences are MNHEY and SVGAGI. Trimming left V 7 bases short and J 0 bases short, with 14 bases between. As DNA, the CDR3 is TGTGCCAGCAACCCCCGAGACTATAGCACAGATACGCAGTATTTT. Translating it yields CASNPRDYSTDTQYF.

In this sample, this clone turned up a few times. As DNA, the CDR3 is TGCGCCAGCAGCCCAGTCCAGGGTCCCGGAGATACGCAGTATTTT. Its protein product is CASSPVQGPGDTQYF. This chain connects TRBV4-3 to TRBJ2-3; D perhaps matches TRBD1 (5 bases). The CDR3 is made up of 15 amino acids. Per the germline V gene, CDR1 is LGHNA and CDR2 is YSLEER. Trimming removed 4 bases at V and 5 bases at J, with 16 bases between.

CDR3: CASSPPASGGWNEQFF. In DNA form, the CDR3 reads TGTGCCAGCAGCCCCCCGGCTTCAGGGGGCTGGAATGAGCAGTTCTTC. This sequence joins TRBV7-9 and TRBJ2-1; 8 bases line up with TRBD1. CDR3 length equals 16 residues. J gave up 7 bases and V 5 bases, and 13 bases lay outside the gene matches. Germline lookup yields CDR1 SEHNR and CDR2 FQNEAQ (reference sequence). Variable domain in full (rest from reference TRBV7-9 and TRBJ2-1): DTGVSQNPRHKITKRGQNVTFRCDPISEHNRLYWYRQTLGQGPEFLTYFQNEAQLEKSRLLSDRFSAERPKGSFSTLEIQRTEQGDSAMYLCASSPPASGGWNEQFFGPGTRLTVL.

Concerning this clone: This sample also contains other DNA sequences that code for the same CDR3. The V call is TRBV5-1, the J call TRBJ1-2, with 7 nucleotides matching TRBD1. The V gene's germline CDR1 is SGHRS and CDR2 YFSETQ. The V and J ends lost 3 bases and 4 bases, in that order; junction bases with no gene match: 0. The CDR3 consists of 12 residues. The CDR3 is CASSWDSYGYTF. The CDR3 DNA is TGCGCCAGCAGCTGGGACAGCTATGGCTACACCTTC.

The genes are TRBV3-1 (or the pseudogene TRBV3-2) and TRBJ1-3; D gene uncertain. There are 13 residues in the CDR3. V was shortened by 2 bases and J by 2 bases, with 4 bases between the two germline ends. Germline values: CDR1 LGHDT, CDR2 YNNKEL (reference sequence). The CDR3 protein is CASSQRAGNTIYF. The CDR3 region has the DNA TGTGCCAGCAGCCAAAGAGCTGGAAACACCATATATTTT.

J is TRBJ2-5 and V is TRBV6-5, with TRBD1 matching over 7 bases. Germline CDR1 MNHEY, CDR2 SVGAGI. V was clipped by 6 bases and J by 5 bases; unmatched bases: 9. The CDR3 loop spans 14 amino acids. CDR3 region: CASRPTGLGETQYF. The DNA of the CDR3 is TGTGCCAGCAGACCGACAGGGTTAGGGGAGACCCAGTACTTC.

This chain uses TRBV28 with TRBJ2-2; possibly TRBD2 for D (6 bases). V was clipped by 2 bases and J by 2 bases, with 9 bases between them. The CDR3 runs 15 residues. Germline V gene sequence: CDR1 MDHEN, CDR2 SYDVKM. The CDR3 DNA reads as TGTGCCAGCAGTTTAAGCGGGTTTAACACCGGGGAGCTGTTTTTT. Its translation: CASSLSGFNTGELFF.

This chain connects TRBV14 to TRBJ2-2; 9 bases map to TRBD1. The trim removed 6 bases at V and 6 bases at J, leaving 8 bases unmatched. In germline, CDR1 is SGHDN, CDR2 FVKESK. The CDR3 contains 15 residues. The chain's CDR3 is CASSRTGEFAGELFF. As DNA, the CDR3 is TGTGCCAGCAGTCGGACAGGGGAGTTCGCCGGGGAGCTGTTTTTT.

The J gene is TRBJ1-2, the V gene TRBV30, with 12 bases that match TRBD1. Germline loops: CDR1 GTSNPN, CDR2 SVGIG (reference sequence). V lost 2 bases, J lost 6 bases, and 4 bases stayed unmatched. The CDR3 is 14 residues long. The CDR3 spells CAWSYGTGGNGYTF. As DNA, the CDR3 is TGTGCCTGGAGTTACGGGACAGGGGGCAATGGCTACACCTTC. Complete variable domain (other parts from reference TRBV30 and TRBJ1-2): SQTIHQWPATLVQPVGSPLSLECTVEGTSNPNLYWYRQAAGRGLQLLFYSVGIGQISSEVPQNLSASRPQDRQFILSSKKLLLSDSGFYLCAWSYGTGGNGYTFGSGTRLTVV.

The chain employs TRBV7-8 and TRBJ2-7; 9 nucleotides line up with TRBD1. J was trimmed by 7 bases and V by 1 base; bases with no gene match: 5. Germline CDR1 SGHVS, CDR2 FQNEAQ. This CDR3 is built from 14 residues. CDR3 bases: TGTGCCAGCAGCTTAGACAGGGGGCTGGGGGAGCAGTACTTC. This encodes CASSLDRGLGEQYF.

The rearrangement links TRBV29-1 to TRBJ2-5; 9 bases agree with TRBD1. Per the germline V gene, CDR1 is SQVTM and CDR2 is ANQGSEA. The length of the CDR3 is 14 residues. J lost 5 bases, V lost 4 bases, and 8 bases had no gene match. The CDR3 sequence is CSVVTGQGTETQYF. The CDR3 nucleotides read TGCAGCGTTGTAACGGGACAGGGCACGGAGACCCAGTACTTC.

The chain has TRBV5-4 and TRBJ1-2, with D possibly being TRBD1 (5 bases). The germline V gene encodes CDR1 SGHNT and CDR2 YYREEE (reference sequence). V lost 1 base to trimming and J lost 7 bases, with 11 bases between them. The CDR3 contains 13 residues. The CDR3 is CASSLTRGGGYTF. CDR3 bases: TGTGCCAGCAGCTTGACCCGGGGGGGTGGCTACACCTTC.

Only a few counts were recorded for this clone. The chain combines TRBV5-8 with TRBJ2-3, with a tentative D call TRBD2 (6 bases). The CDR3 spans 14 residues. V lost 6 bases and J lost 5, with 16 bases in between. CDR1 and CDR2 from the germline V gene are SGHTS and YDEGEE. The CDR3 DNA reads as TGTGCCAGCATGAGGGACTCACAAAAAGATACGCAGTATTTT. Residues: CASMRDSQKDTQYF.

This clone was observed once. V usage is TRBV10-1 and J usage is TRBJ2-7; D ambiguous. V was clipped by 4 bases and J by 0 bases, with 16 bases between them. The CDR3 loop spans 16 amino acids. In germline, CDR1 is WNHNN, CDR2 SYGVQD (reference sequence). The CDR3 DNA follows: TGCGCCAGCAGTGTCTCGGAGAGGCAACGCTCCTACGAGCAGTACTTC. Encoded protein: CASSVSERQRSYEQYF.

The genes are TRBV19 and TRBJ1-2; 8 bases match TRBD1. CDR1 and CDR2 (germline): LNHDA, SQIVND (reference sequence). Unmatched junction bases numbered 5, after V lost 5 bases and J lost 0 bases. The CDR3 loop spans 15 amino acids. The CDR3 spells CASSLDREANYGYTF. CDR3 nucleotides: TGTGCCAGTAGTTTGGACAGGGAGGCTAACTATGGCTACACCTTC.

The CDR3 here is CASRQTGNTEAFF. CDR3 DNA: TGTGCCAGTAGACAAACAGGGAACACTGAAGCTTTCTTT. The rearrangement uses TRBV19 and TRBJ1-1; D is possibly TRBD1 (5 bases). This CDR3 has 13 residues. Deletions cut 6 bases from V and 1 base from J, with 9 bases between. The germline CDR1 and CDR2 sequences are LNHDA and SQIVND (reference sequence).

The CDR3 nucleotides read TGCGCCAGCAGGGGGGGGGACCGCCCGATGGATGGGCAGTTCTTC. This codes for CASRGGDRPMDGQFF. V is TRBV10-2 and J is TRBJ2-1; TRBD2 aligns across 7 bases. The CDR3 spans 15 residues. V was clipped by 6 bases and J by 12 bases; unmatched bases: 17. CDR1 and CDR2 from the germline V gene are WSHSY and SAAADI.

The chain employs TRBV5-5 and TRBJ2-3; D unresolved. CDR1 is SGHKS, CDR2 YYEKEE, per germline (reference sequence). V was shortened by 2 bases and J by 4 bases, with 8 bases between the two germline ends. The CDR3 has 13 amino acids. The CDR3 spells CASSFRRPDTQYF. CDR3 nucleotide sequence: TGTGCCAGCAGCTTTCGCAGGCCAGATACGCAGTATTTT.